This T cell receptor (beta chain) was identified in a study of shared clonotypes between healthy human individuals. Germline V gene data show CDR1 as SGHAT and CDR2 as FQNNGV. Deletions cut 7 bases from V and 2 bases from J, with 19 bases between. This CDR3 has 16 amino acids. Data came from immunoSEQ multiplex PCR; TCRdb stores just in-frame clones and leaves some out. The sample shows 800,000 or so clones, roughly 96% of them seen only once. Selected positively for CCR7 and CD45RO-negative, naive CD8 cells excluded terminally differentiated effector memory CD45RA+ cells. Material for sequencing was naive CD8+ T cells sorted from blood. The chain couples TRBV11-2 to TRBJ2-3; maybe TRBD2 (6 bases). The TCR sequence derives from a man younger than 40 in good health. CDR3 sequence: CASTPLGGMVTDTQYF. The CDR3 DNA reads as TGTGCCAGCACCCCATTGGGCGGGATGGTCACAGATACGCAGTATTTT. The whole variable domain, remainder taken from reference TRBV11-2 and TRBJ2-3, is EAGVAQSPRYKIIEKRQSVAFWCNPISGHATLYWYQQILGQGPKLLIQFQNNGVVDDSQLPKDRFSAERLKGVDSTLKIQPAKLEDSAVYLCASTPLGGMVTDTQYFGPGTRLTVL.